The clone carrying this T cell receptor (beta chain) was seen a handful of times. The target antigen is unknown. This CDR3 contains 15 residues. V lost 4 bases, J lost 7 bases, and 12 bases stayed unmatched. Germline V lookup: CDR1 SQVTM, CDR2 ANQGSEA. The data originate from a study of blood T cells in healthy people across ages. General study points: It was found that TCR beta diversity correlated strongly with the percentage of naive T cells. The study could not conclusively compare naive and antigen-experienced cells, given its unsorted PBMCs. Estimated diversity across one million T cells was deemed an underestimate.

A second PCR, run for roughly 7 to 11 cycles, used a sample-barcoded 5' primer plus a J-beta primer mix. From the 5' RACE reads, TCRdb called clonotypes with MiXCR, one entry per CDR3 protein. Of roughly 1.9 million distinct CDR3 sequences in the sample, about 39% were seen once. Per sample, at least 6 micrograms of total RNA were extracted. Material for sequencing was blood. V gene TRBV29-1 combines with J gene TRBJ1-2; 10 nucleotides agree with TRBD1. The TCR originated in a human donor in good health. As DNA, the CDR3 is TGCAGCGTTGGGGCGTACCGGGACAGGGGTTTTGGCTACACCTTC. This translates into CSVGAYRDRGFGYTF.